The 30 T cell receptor beta chains in this list originate from one sample, sequenced in a study of T cell changes during pregnancy in multiple sclerosis (dated by TCRdb to about 2019). The protocol used for the library was the immunoSEQ multiplex PCR assay. As stored in TCRdb, this immuneACCESS dataset retains in-frame rearrangements with V and J assigned. A fraction of the clones does not appear; measured against another copy, unresolved V genes explain less than half of the discrepancy, and the remainder lacks a known reason. This sample gives roughly 90,000 clones in total; approximately 89% of them show up just once. The top ten hold 1.5% to 2% of the sample. Sequencing used peripheral blood, obtained in the first trimester of pregnancy. These receptors came from a female donor in good health, enrolled as a control in a pregnancy study.

The rearrangement uses TRBV2 and TRBJ2-7; TRBD2 matches at 7 bases. CDR1 is SNHLY and CDR2 is FYNNEI in the germline V gene. The CDR3 extends over 12 amino acids. V shed 8 bases, J shed 1 base, and the junction held 2 bases outside the gene matches. The CDR3: CASGGGSYEQYF. The DNA of the CDR3 is TGTGCCAGCGGCGGGGGATCCTACGAGCAGTACTTC. Full variable domain (outside the CDR3, taken from reference TRBV2 and TRBJ2-7): EPEVTQTPSHQVTQMGQEVILRCVPISNHLYFYWYRQILGQKVEFLVSFYNNEISEKSEIFDDQFSVERPDGSNFTLKIRSTKLEDSAMYFCASGGGSYEQYFGPGTRLTVT.

J is TRBJ1-4 and V is TRBV18; 9 positions match TRBD1. Losses at the gene ends were 6 bases for V and 2 bases for J; bases not matched to a gene: 7. The germline gives CDR1 KGHSH, CDR2 LQKENI. The CDR3 totals 16 residues. This CDR3 is CASSQQGASTNEKLFF. In nucleotides, the CDR3 is TGTGCCAGCTCGCAACAGGGGGCGTCCACTAATGAAAAACTGTTTTTT. The whole variable domain, filled in from reference TRBV18 and TRBJ1-4, reads NAGVMQNPRHLVRRRGQEARLRCSPMKGHSHVYWYRQLPEEGLKFMVYLQKENIIDESGMPKERFSAEFPKEGPSILRIQQVVRGDSAAYFCASSQQGASTNEKLFFGSGTQLSVL.

In this sample, this clone turned up a few times. The genes are TRBV2 and TRBJ1-6; D is ambiguous. This CDR3 spans 12 amino acids. Germline CDR1 and CDR2: SNHLY and FYNNEI. The V gene lost 4 bases and the J gene lost 10 bases, with 8 bases spanning the gap. The CDR3 region is CASSGEYSPLHF. The CDR3 DNA sequence: TGTGCCAGCAGTGGGGAGTACTCACCCCTCCACTTT.

This clone was seen once. The chain joins TRBV7-9 to TRBJ1-4, with 9 bases matching TRBD1. This CDR3 is 15 amino acids long. CDR1 and CDR2 (germline): SEHNR, FQNEAQ (reference sequence). After removal of 4 bases from V and 8 bases from J, the junction contained 8 bases not matched to a gene. CDR3 nucleotides: TGTGCCAGCAGCTCCACAGGGGGCGCAAAGGAAAAACTGTTTTTT. It yields the protein CASSSTGGAKEKLFF.

This clone is medium-sized within its sample. This chain connects TRBV15 to TRBJ1-2; D is perhaps TRBD1 (5 bases). The CDR3 consists of 14 residues. Trimming took off 6 bases at V and 5 bases at J, with 16 bases between the two ends. Germline CDR1 is LNHNV and CDR2 is YYDKDF (reference sequence). The CDR3: CATRGAADPYGYTF. For the CDR3, the DNA is TGTGCCACCAGAGGGGCCGCGGACCCGTATGGCTACACCTTC.

The CDR3 DNA follows: TGCGCCAGCAGCTTTACAGCCTCCGAGCAGTACTTC. Its protein product is CASSFTASEQYF. The rearrangement uses TRBV5-1 and TRBJ2-7; no reliable D call. The CDR3 runs to 12 residues. Per germline, CDR1 SGHRS and CDR2 YFSETQ. V lost 2 bases to trimming and J lost 6 bases, with 9 bases between them.

For this clone: Mismatch with germline at one junction end may stem from a read error. The V call is TRBV6-5, the J call TRBJ2-2; the match to TRBD1 covers 7 bases. The CDR3 runs 16 residues. Germline CDR1 and CDR2: MNHEY and SVGAGI. The CDR3, as DNA: TGTGCCAGCAGTTTCCTGGACAGGCCGAACGCCGGGGAGCTGTTTTTT. Its translation: CASSFLDRPNAGELFF.

V and J are TRBV27 and TRBJ2-3, with D possibly TRBD1 on 6 matching bases. CDR3 length equals 17 residues. CDR1 and CDR2 from the germline V gene are MNHEY and SMNVEV (reference sequence). V was shortened by 3 bases and J by 0 bases, with 16 bases between the two germline ends. CDR3 loop: CASSFITGPSSTDTQYF. In nucleotides, the CDR3 is TGTGCCAGCAGTTTCATTACAGGGCCTAGCAGCACAGATACGCAGTATTTT.

V and J are TRBV7-9 and TRBJ2-5, with 9 bases identical to TRBD2. CDR3 length: 15 amino acids. V was clipped by 5 bases and J by 2 bases; unmatched bases: 6. In germline, CDR1 is SEHNR, CDR2 FQNEAQ (reference sequence). The DNA of the CDR3 is TGTGCCAGCAGCACCCAGCGGGGGGTACAAGAGACCCAGTACTTC. Translation: CASSTQRGVQETQYF.

The chain combines TRBV4-1 with TRBJ1-2; D is ambiguous. The CDR3 extends over 16 amino acids. Trimming cost V 0 bases and J 3 bases, with 14 bases left between them. Germline CDR1 reads MGHRA; CDR2 reads YSYEKL. This chain's CDR3 is CASSQDLLGQHYGYTF. The CDR3 DNA sequence: TGCGCCAGCAGCCAAGATTTATTGGGCCAGCACTATGGCTACACCTTC.

The chain has TRBV4-2 and TRBJ1-3; D remains ambiguous. In germline, CDR1 is LGHNA, CDR2 YNFKEQ. This CDR3 has 14 amino acids. The V end lost 1 base, the J end lost 4 bases, and 8 bases lay between the germline ends. CDR3 protein: CASSQVGVGNTIYF. The CDR3 nucleotides read TGTGCCAGCAGCCAAGTGGGAGTGGGAAACACCATATATTTT.

The CDR3 DNA follows: TGTGCCAGCAGCTTAGGCGGGGGAGAGTTAAGCGCCTACGAGCAGTACTTC. Protein sequence: CASSLGGGELSAYEQYF. V is TRBV7-9 and J is TRBJ2-7, with TRBD2 matching over 7 bases. Germline CDR1 and CDR2: SEHNR and FQNEAQ (reference sequence). This CDR3 comprises 17 residues. Unmatched junction bases numbered 11, after V lost 1 base and J lost 2 bases.

The chain couples TRBV6-4 to TRBJ1-2, with D possibly matching TRBD1 (5 bases). Germline V CDR1 and CDR2: MRHNA, SNTAGT. V lost 3 bases and J lost 4, with 18 bases in between. The CDR3 extends over 16 amino acids. DNA of the CDR3: TGTGCCAGCAGTGAACGGGGGGGGGACGGGATCTATGGCTACACCTTC. Residues: CASSERGGDGIYGYTF.

The chain is built from TRBV10-3 and TRBJ2-3; the D gene is possibly TRBD2 (7 bases). CDR3 size: 15 residues. The V and J ends lost 2 bases and 3 bases respectively, with 12 bases between them. Germline V gives CDR1 ENHRY, CDR2 SYGVKD. The CDR3 region is CAISERGAGTDTQYF. The CDR3 nucleotides are TGTGCCATCAGTGAGCGGGGGGCCGGGACAGATACGCAGTATTTT.

This sequence joins TRBV19 and TRBJ1-6, with 10 nucleotides matching TRBD1. The CDR3 extends over 13 amino acids. V lost 10 bases and J lost 10; bases outside the gene matches: 7. The germline V gene encodes CDR1 LNHDA and CDR2 SQIVND (reference sequence). CDR3 nucleotide sequence: TGTGCCACTGGAGACAGGGGGCGGTCACCCCTCCACTTT. Translation: CATGDRGRSPLHF. Variable domain in full (rest from reference TRBV19 and TRBJ1-6): DGGITQSPKYLFRKEGQNVTLSCEQNLNHDAMYWYRQDPGQGLRLIYYSQIVNDFQKGDIAEGYSVSREKKESFPLTVTSAQKNPTAFYLCATGDRGRSPLHFGNGTRLTVT.

The chain carries TRBV18 and TRBJ2-2; the D is unclear. The CDR3 extends over 12 amino acids. Trimming shortened V by 8 bases and J by 4 bases, and 8 bases separated the two germline ends. Germline V gives CDR1 KGHSH, CDR2 LQKENI. The CDR3 loop reads CASGQVTGELFF. The CDR3 DNA reads TGTGCCAGCGGCCAGGTCACCGGGGAGCTGTTTTTT.

This chain uses TRBV30 with TRBJ1-3, with D possibly TRBD1 on 5 matching bases. This CDR3 spans 12 amino acids. V was trimmed by 3 bases and J by 4 bases, leaving 7 bases between them. The germline V gene encodes CDR1 GTSNPN and CDR2 SVGIG (reference sequence). In DNA, the CDR3 is TGTGCCTGGAGAGGGGCCGGAAACACCATATATTTT. Its protein product is CAWRGAGNTIYF.

This clone was recorded a few times. The rearrangement joins TRBV2 to TRBJ1-2; TRBD1 is a possible D gene (6 bases). Germline CDR1 is SNHLY and CDR2 is FYNNEI. With 6 bases removed from V and 0 bases from J, the gap between germline ends came to 14 bases. This CDR3 contains 15 residues. The CDR3 region is CASRMTGIANYGYTF. The CDR3 nucleotides read TGTGCCAGCAGAATGACAGGCATAGCTAACTATGGCTACACCTTC.

The chain links TRBV7-2 to TRBJ2-3, with 8 bases fitting TRBD2. This CDR3 is 17 amino acids long. The junction had 7 bases not matched to a gene; V was cut back by 2 bases and J by 0 bases. The germline CDR1 and CDR2 sequences are SGHTA and FQGNSA. CDR3: CASSLRGGGTSTDTQYF. CDR3 nucleotides: TGTGCCAGCAGCTTACGGGGGGGCGGGACTAGCACAGATACGCAGTATTTT.

Remarks on this clone: The junction departs from the called germline gene at one end, perhaps through a read error. The CDR3 loop reads CVSSPGNSVDEQYF. In DNA, the CDR3 is TGTGTCAGCTCACCGGGCAACAGTGTCGACGAGCAGTACTTC. The chain couples TRBV18 to TRBJ2-7, with unresolved D. This CDR3 region has 14 residues. Germline assignment: CDR1 KGHSH and CDR2 LQKENI.

This rearrangement joins TRBV7-9 to TRBJ1-4; the D gene is possibly TRBD1 (6 bases). The CDR3 runs 12 residues. V lost 5 bases, J lost 11 bases, and 12 bases lay in between. Germline V gene lookup returns CDR1 SEHNR and CDR2 FQNEAQ (reference sequence). CDR3 region: CASSNSGEKLFF. Written as DNA, the CDR3 is TGTGCCAGCAGCAACTCAGGGGAGAAACTGTTTTTT.

This clone was recorded only once. The J gene is TRBJ1-5, the V gene TRBV7-6, with TRBD1 identical over 7 bases. The CDR3 runs to 16 residues. Germline V gene data show CDR1 as SGHVS and CDR2 as FNYEAQ. The V segment lost 5 bases and the J segment 4 bases; nucleotides outside the gene matches: 11. Here the CDR3 reads CASSPGTARANQPQHF. The CDR3 DNA is TGTGCCAGCAGCCCTGGGACAGCCAGAGCAAATCAGCCCCAGCATTTT.

The genes are TRBV7-8 and TRBJ1-2; D is perhaps TRBD1 (5 bases). Germline-derived CDR1 and CDR2 are SGHVS and FQNEAQ. The ends were cut back, 4 bases at V and 7 bases at J, with 13 bases in the middle. The CDR3 is 13 residues long. CDR3 sequence: CASSSDSAGGYTF. For the CDR3, the DNA is TGTGCCAGCAGCTCCGACAGCGCTGGTGGCTACACCTTC. Supplemented by reference TRBV7-8 and TRBJ1-2, the full variable domain reads GAGVSQSPRYKVAKRGQDVALRCDPISGHVSLFWYQQALGQGPEFLTYFQNEAQLDKSGLPSDRFFAERPEGSVSTLKIQRTQQEDSAVYLCASSSDSAGGYTFGSGTRLTVV.

V gene TRBV28 combines with J gene TRBJ1-6; the D gene is possibly TRBD1 (5 bases). This CDR3 spans 16 amino acids. In germline, CDR1 is MDHEN, CDR2 SYDVKM. V was trimmed by 5 bases and J by 2 bases, leaving 13 bases between them. CDR3 sequence reads: CASSRGGDPYNSPLHF. As DNA, the CDR3 is TGTGCCAGCAGTCGGGGGGGTGACCCCTATAATTCACCCCTCCACTTT. The complete variable domain, with remaining parts taken from reference TRBV28 and TRBJ1-6, reads DVKVTQSSRYLVKRTGEKVFLECVQDMDHENMFWYRQDPGLGLRLIYFSYDVKMKEKGDIPEGYSVSREKKERFSLILESASTNQTSMYLCASSRGGDPYNSPLHFGNGTRLTVT.

The chain carries TRBV19 and TRBJ2-1, with 10 positions matching TRBD1. V lost 3 bases and J lost 4; bases outside the gene matches: 3. Germline CDR1 and CDR2: LNHDA and SQIVND (reference sequence). The CDR3 covers 15 residues. For the CDR3, the DNA is TGTGCCAGTAGTATGGACAGGGGGTTTTACAATGAGCAGTTCTTC. It yields the protein CASSMDRGFYNEQFF.

The chain uses TRBV10-3 and TRBJ2-3, with D perhaps TRBD2 (6 bases). Trimming shortened V by 7 bases and J by 2 bases, and 10 bases separated the two germline ends. This CDR3 has 13 amino acids. Germline loops: CDR1 ENHRY, CDR2 SYGVKD. CDR3 sequence: CAIKAGTTDTQYF. The CDR3 nucleotides are TGTGCCATCAAGGCGGGGACCACAGATACGCAGTATTTT.

The rearrangement joins TRBV28 to TRBJ2-7; D remains unclear. This CDR3 is 13 amino acids long. The V and J ends lost 8 bases and 2 bases respectively, with 13 bases between them. Germline V CDR1 and CDR2: MDHEN, SYDVKM. CDR3: CASARRYPYEQYF. The CDR3 DNA sequence: TGTGCCAGCGCCCGCAGGTATCCCTACGAGCAGTACTTC.

The chain carries TRBV30 and TRBJ1-1; 7 nucleotides align to TRBD1. CDR1 and CDR2 (germline): GTSNPN, SVGIG (reference sequence). This CDR3 comprises 10 residues. Losses at the gene ends were 5 bases for V and 8 bases for J; bases not matched to a gene: 2. The CDR3 protein is CAWVDREAFF. DNA for the CDR3: TGTGCCTGGGTGGACAGGGAAGCTTTCTTT.

The chain joins TRBV19 to TRBJ1-4, with TRBD1 matching 7 bases. This CDR3 has 14 amino acids. V trimming: 3 bases; J trimming: 8 bases; junction bases outside the gene matches: 6. CDR1 and CDR2 (germline): LNHDA, SQIVND (reference sequence). The chain's CDR3 is CASSIRQGNEKLFF. The DNA of the CDR3 is TGTGCCAGTAGTATCCGACAGGGAAACGAAAAACTGTTTTTT.

The gene calls are TRBV29-1 and TRBJ1-5; a possible D gene is TRBD1 (5 bases). The CDR3 covers 12 residues. The germline CDR1 and CDR2 sequences are SQVTM and ANQGSEA. V was clipped by 4 bases and J by 3 bases, with 7 bases between them. The CDR3 DNA reads TGCAGCGTTGCGGACACCAATCAGCCCCAGCATTTT. Translated: CSVADTNQPQHF.